These 26 T cell receptor beta chains originate from one sample sequenced in a study of blood T cell repertoires in COVID-19. The method was immunoSEQ multiplex PCR; TCRdb's version includes in-frame clones alone and lacks a portion of them. The profile shows 300,000 to 400,000 clones, 70% to 90% of them singletons. The sequenced sample consisted of peripheral blood. The origin of the receptors is a human donor in a cohort sampled during active COVID-19.

This clone was seen once. The chain joins TRBV19 to TRBJ2-7; 9 bases fit TRBD2. J gave up 5 bases and V 5 bases, and 10 bases lay outside the gene matches. The CDR3 sequence is 15 residues long. CDR1 and CDR2 (germline): LNHDA, SQIVND (reference sequence). The CDR3 DNA follows: TGTGCCAGTAGTCCCCCGGCTAGCGGGGTCCACGAGCAGTACTTC. Its translation: CASSPPASGVHEQYF.

This clone occurred a few times. The V gene is TRBV19, the J gene TRBJ2-1, with 12 bases matching TRBD2. Germline values: CDR1 LNHDA, CDR2 SQIVND (reference sequence). V was clipped by 7 bases and J by 4 bases; unmatched bases: 8. This CDR3 has 16 residues. The CDR3 DNA follows: TGTGCCAGTACTGGGGGACTAGCGGGCCGGTACAATGAGCAGTTCTTC. Residues: CASTGGLAGRYNEQFF.

This clone is a singleton in its sample. This chain connects TRBV4-1 to TRBJ2-2; no clear D. Between the trimmed V and J ends, which lost 4 bases and 2 bases, there was a span of 17 bases. CDR3 length: 17 residues. Germline CDR1 and CDR2: MGHRA and YSYEKL. The CDR3 DNA is TGCGCCAGCAGCCGATTCGTCTTGGCGGAAAACACCGGGGAGCTGTTTTTT. Encoded protein: CASSRFVLAENTGELFF.

This chain links TRBV6-5 with TRBJ1-1; D is possibly TRBD1 (5 bases). The germline V and J ends were trimmed by 6 bases and 6 bases, with 11 bases remaining between them. From germline, CDR1 is MNHEY and CDR2 SVGAGI. The CDR3 is made up of 12 amino acids. The CDR3 loop is CASSGAGAEAFF. DNA for the CDR3: TGTGCCAGCAGCGGAGCGGGGGCTGAAGCTTTCTTT.

This sequence joins TRBV15 and TRBJ1-5; 7 bases align to TRBD1. Unmatched junction bases numbered 5, after V lost 0 bases and J lost 0 bases. The CDR3 loop spans 17 amino acids. CDR1 and CDR2 (germline): LNHNV, YYDKDF (reference sequence). CDR3 DNA: TGTGCCACCAGCAGAGACCTGGGACAGAATAGCAATCAGCCCCAGCATTTT. This encodes CATSRDLGQNSNQPQHF.

This clone was seen only once. The chain uses TRBV25-1 and TRBJ1-1; D gene ambiguous. The CDR3 runs to 16 residues. The germline V gene has CDR1 MGHDK and CDR2 SYGVNS. V was cut by 3 bases and J by 5 bases, with 19 bases left in between. CDR3 coding DNA: TGTGCCAGCAGTGACATCGGTCGTTCCGTCGGGACTGAAGCTTTCTTT. Translation gives CASSDIGRSVGTEAFF.

The rearrangement uses TRBV25-1 and TRBJ2-7; the match to TRBD1 covers 8 bases. The length of the CDR3 is 13 residues. The junction had 3 bases not matched to a gene; V was cut back by 8 bases and J by 0 bases. The germline CDR1 and CDR2 sequences are MGHDK and SYGVNS. The CDR3 DNA reads TGTGCCAGCTGGGACAGGAGCTCCTACGAGCAGTACTTC. As protein: CASWDRSSYEQYF.

This chain connects TRBV5-5 to TRBJ2-5; D gene uncertain. The CDR3 runs to 14 residues. CDR1 SGHKS and CDR2 YYEKEE come from the germline V gene (reference sequence). Trimming stripped 2 bases from V and 2 bases from J, with 10 bases between. The CDR3 nucleotides are TGTGCCAGCAGCTTCGCGGTTGGGCAAGAGACCCAGTACTTC. Translated, it gives CASSFAVGQETQYF.

The rearrangement links TRBV2 to TRBJ2-7, with 8 bases aligning to TRBD1. The CDR3 totals 14 residues. Unmatched junction bases numbered 16, after V lost 6 bases and J lost 12 bases. Germline V lookup: CDR1 SNHLY, CDR2 FYNNEI. CDR3 loop: CASSVSGGQGTGYF. CDR3 DNA: TGTGCCAGCAGCGTTTCGGGTGGACAGGGTACGGGGTACTTC.

The rearrangement uses TRBV5-1 and TRBJ1-1; D unclear. Germline loops: CDR1 SGHRS, CDR2 YFSETQ. V was trimmed by 7 bases and J by 1 base, leaving 11 bases between them. This CDR3 contains 13 residues. The CDR3 loop reads CASSLSWNTEAFF. The DNA of the CDR3 is TGCGCCAGCTCCCTGAGCTGGAACACTGAAGCTTTCTTT. The full variable domain, with the rest looked up from reference TRBV5-1 and TRBJ1-1, is KAGVTQTPRYLIKTRGQQVTLSCSPISGHRSVSWYQQTPGQGLQFLFEYFSETQRNKGNFPGRFSGRQFSNSRSEMNVSTLELGDSALYLCASSLSWNTEAFFGQGTRLTVV.

CDR3 sequence: CASSEEDTQYF. The CDR3 coding sequence is TGTGCCAGCAGTGAGGAAGATACGCAGTATTTT. This chain joins TRBV28 and TRBJ2-3; D not resolved. The CDR3 spans 11 residues. V was shortened by 5 bases and J by 5 bases, with 5 bases between the two germline ends. CDR1 and CDR2 (germline): MDHEN, SYDVKM.

The chain recombines TRBV9 with TRBJ2-6; D may be TRBD1 (6 bases). Looked up from germline, CDR1 is SGDLS and CDR2 is YYNGEE. Between the trimmed V and J ends, which lost 0 bases and 0 bases, there was a span of 10 bases. The CDR3 contains 17 residues. The CDR3 DNA follows: TGTGCCAGCAGCGTAGCCCAGGACAGCTCTGGGGCCAACGTCCTGACTTTC. Protein: CASSVAQDSSGANVLTF. The variable domain in full, with the rest retrieved from reference TRBV9 and TRBJ2-6, is DSGVTQTPKHLITATGQRVTLRCSPRSGDLSVYWYQQSLDQGLQFLIQYYNGEERAKGNILERFSAQQFPDLHSELNLSSLELGDSALYFCASSVAQDSSGANVLTFGAGSRLTVL.

The chain joins TRBV9 to TRBJ1-1; the D gene is possibly TRBD1 (5 bases). With 4 bases removed from V and 7 bases from J, the gap between germline ends came to 11 bases. The CDR3 length is 12 residues. Germline assignment: CDR1 SGDLS and CDR2 YYNGEE. The CDR3 DNA reads TGTGCCAGCAGCCCGGGGGACCTTGAAGCTTTCTTT. Its protein product is CASSPGDLEAFF.

This rearrangement joins TRBV10-3 to TRBJ2-2; 9 positions match TRBD2. Looked up from germline, CDR1 is ENHRY and CDR2 is SYGVKD. The CDR3 is 15 amino acids. V was pared by 4 bases and J by 3 bases, with 3 bases of the junction left unmatched. The CDR3 is CAISAKRGDTGELFF. The CDR3 DNA follows: TGTGCCATCAGTGCAAAGCGGGGGGACACCGGGGAGCTGTTTTTT.

The CDR3 is CASSWITSDRFYNEQFF. CDR3 nucleotide sequence: TGTGCCAGCAGCTGGATAACCTCGGACAGATTCTACAATGAGCAGTTCTTC. The chain has TRBV5-4 and TRBJ2-1, with TRBD1 as a possible D gene (6 bases). Trimming shortened V by 3 bases and J by 3 bases, and 19 bases separated the two germline ends. Germline-derived CDR1 and CDR2 are SGHNT and YYREEE (reference sequence). The CDR3 length is 17 residues.

There are a few counts of this clone. V is TRBV2 and J is TRBJ2-7, with 8 bases identical to TRBD1. Per germline, CDR1 SNHLY and CDR2 FYNNEI. J was trimmed by 5 bases and V by 4 bases; bases with no gene match: 7. This CDR3 has 14 amino acids. CDR3: CASSAPGGMDEQYF. In nucleotides, the CDR3 is TGTGCCAGCAGTGCCCCAGGGGGCATGGACGAGCAGTACTTC.

This clone was observed many times. The J gene is TRBJ1-6, the V gene TRBV19; the D gene is possibly TRBD1 (6 bases). Germline CDR1 reads LNHDA; CDR2 reads SQIVND (reference sequence). The V end was cut by 0 bases, the J end by 4 bases, with 16 bases between. The CDR3 is 18 amino acids. CDR3 sequence reads: CASSIDVGTLGYNSPLHF. The DNA for the CDR3 is TGTGCCAGTAGTATAGATGTCGGGACACTCGGGTATAATTCACCCCTCCACTTT.

The J gene is TRBJ1-1, the V gene TRBV7-3, with 8 bases identical to TRBD1. Unmatched junction bases numbered 4, after V lost 2 bases and J lost 5 bases. Germline values: CDR1 SGHTA, CDR2 FQGTGA. The CDR3 sequence is 14 residues long. CDR3 residues: CASSLGQGRTEAFF. CDR3 DNA: TGTGCCAGCAGCTTAGGACAGGGTAGAACTGAAGCTTTCTTT.

This chain links TRBV24-1 with TRBJ2-1; D is possibly TRBD1 (6 bases). Trimming took 4 bases from V and 4 from J, leaving 10 bases between them. From germline, CDR1 is KGHDR and CDR2 SFDVKD. The CDR3 sequence is 14 residues long. The DNA for the CDR3 is TGTGCCACCAGTGAAGGACAGACTTACAATGAGCAGTTCTTC. This translates into CATSEGQTYNEQFF.

The chain recombines TRBV30 with TRBJ1-6, with 8 bases lining up with TRBD1. The CDR3 is 13 residues long. With V trimmed by 8 bases and J by 11 bases, 11 bases remained unmatched. Germline V gene lookup returns CDR1 GTSNPN and CDR2 SVGIG (reference sequence). DNA for the CDR3: TGTGCCCACTCTTCAGGGGGCATTACACCCCTCCACTTT. This translates into CAHSSGGITPLHF.

The chain is built from TRBV7-9 and TRBJ1-1; 11 bases align to TRBD1. This CDR3 is 16 amino acids long. CDR1 and CDR2 from the germline V gene are SEHNR and FQNEAQ (reference sequence). J gave up 4 bases and V 0 bases, and 4 bases lay outside the gene matches. This chain's CDR3 is CASSLASGTGGTEAFF. The CDR3 DNA follows: TGTGCCAGCAGCTTAGCCTCGGGGACAGGGGGCACTGAAGCTTTCTTT.

The rearrangement links TRBV7-8 to TRBJ2-2; 11 bases fit TRBD2. Germline lookup yields CDR1 SGHVS and CDR2 FQNEAQ. This CDR3 comprises 18 residues. Trimming at V came to 3 bases and at J to 3 bases, leaving 9 bases not matched to a gene. The CDR3 bases are TGTGCCAGCAGCTTTTCTTTATCGGGACTAGCGGACACCGGGGAGCTGTTTTTT. This codes for CASSFSLSGLADTGELFF.

This chain uses TRBV2 with TRBJ1-4, with a possible D match to TRBD1 (6 bases). Germline assignment: CDR1 SNHLY and CDR2 FYNNEI. The CDR3 contains 18 residues. Trimming left V 3 bases short and J 6 bases short, with 23 bases between. CDR3 in DNA: TGTGCCAGCAGTGAGGGGGCCGGGGTTTCCGGGTGGGATGAAAAACTGTTTTTT. It translates to CASSEGAGVSGWDEKLFF.

The rearrangement links TRBV10-3 to TRBJ2-3; 7 nucleotides match TRBD2. Trimming took 4 bases from V and 0 from J; bases not matched to a gene: 7. The CDR3 is 16 amino acids. Germline loops: CDR1 ENHRY, CDR2 SYGVKD. The CDR3 region is CAISGGGLQSTDTQYF. The DNA for the CDR3 is TGTGCCATCAGTGGGGGGGGACTACAGAGCACAGATACGCAGTATTTT.

CDR3 DNA: TGTGCCAGCAGCTTAGACTACAGCGGTATTTACGAGCAGTACTTC. This sequence encodes CASSLDYSGIYEQYF. V is TRBV11-3 and J is TRBJ2-7; a weak D match, TRBD2 (5 bases). This CDR3 contains 15 residues. Germline values: CDR1 SGHNT, CDR2 YENEEA. V shed 0 bases and J shed 4 bases, with 13 bases lying between them.

This clone was observed once. V usage is TRBV30 and J usage is TRBJ2-3; no definite D call. This CDR3 is 11 amino acids long. V dropped 0 bases and J dropped 8 bases, with 6 bases sitting between them. Germline V gene lookup returns CDR1 GTSNPN and CDR2 SVGIG (reference sequence). CDR3 nucleotides: TGTGCCTGGAGTGTGAGAGGTACGCAGTATTTT. Its protein is CAWSVRGTQYF.